Listed here are 17 T cell receptor beta chains from one sample, sequenced in a study of blood T cell repertoires in COVID-19. Clones were read by immunoSEQ multiplex PCR, and TCRdb kept only the in-frame ones, dropping some. This table holds 450,000 or so clones, roughly 90% found once. Material: peripheral blood. These TCRs come from a man younger than 30 with COVID-19, enrolled during active disease.

The chain combines TRBV9 with TRBJ2-7; TRBD2 matches at 14 bases. V gave up 4 bases and J gave up 7 bases; unmatched junction bases: 13. Germline V CDR1 and CDR2: SGDLS, YYNGEE. This CDR3 has 17 amino acids. DNA for the CDR3: TGTGCCAGCAGCACCGGGACTAGCGGGAGCGTCTTGGGTGAGCAGTACTTC. As protein: CASSTGTSGSVLGEQYF.

The chain links TRBV5-1 to TRBJ2-1; 7 nucleotides align to TRBD1. Germline V gene lookup returns CDR1 SGHRS and CDR2 YFSETQ. V lost 4 bases to trimming and J lost 4 bases; unmatched junction nucleotides: 11. The CDR3 contains 16 residues. The CDR3 reads CASSPGGRGKYNEQFF. The CDR3 bases are TGCGCCAGCAGCCCGGGCGGCAGGGGGAAGTACAATGAGCAGTTCTTC.

The chain employs TRBV15 and TRBJ2-7; TRBD1 agrees at 9 bases. Germline V gives CDR1 LNHNV, CDR2 YYDKDF (reference sequence). J lost 4 bases, V lost 5 bases, and 12 bases had no gene match. The CDR3 totals 16 residues. The CDR3 DNA follows: TGTGCCACCAGCGGGGACAGGGAGGGCAACCTTTACGAGCAGTACTTC. It translates to CATSGDREGNLYEQYF.

In DNA form, the CDR3 reads TGCGCCAGCACCCACACGGGTGTCGAGACCCAGTACTTC. The encoded protein is CASTHTGVETQYF. The V call is TRBV5-1, the J call TRBJ2-5; D remains ambiguous. Germline V lookup: CDR1 SGHRS, CDR2 YFSETQ. Trimming took 6 bases from V and 5 from J, leaving 14 bases between them. The CDR3 contains 13 residues.

As concerns this clone: The sample contains more than one DNA sequence encoding this CDR3. J is TRBJ2-3 and V is TRBV7-9; 7 bases align to TRBD2. In germline, CDR1 is SEHNR, CDR2 FQNEAQ (reference sequence). The CDR3 consists of 15 residues. The V segment lost 1 base and the J segment 1 base; nucleotides outside the gene matches: 2. The chain's CDR3 is CASSLGAGGTDTQYF. The CDR3 DNA sequence: TGTGCCAGCAGCTTAGGCGCGGGAGGCACAGATACGCAGTATTTT.

This clone was detected once. The chain's CDR3 is CATMAGGGNTEAFF. CDR3 nucleotides: TGTGCCACCATGGCGGGGGGGGGAAACACTGAAGCTTTCTTT. The chain employs TRBV15 and TRBJ1-1, with D maybe TRBD1 (5 bases). CDR1 LNHNV and CDR2 YYDKDF come from the germline V gene (reference sequence). The CDR3 consists of 14 residues. Deletions cut 7 bases from V and 2 bases from J, with 14 bases between. Drawing the rest from reference TRBV15 and TRBJ1-1, the complete variable domain is DAMVIQNPRYQVTQFGKPVTLSCSQTLNHNVMYWYQQKSSQAPKLLFHYYDKDFNNEADTPDNFQSRRPNTSFCFLDIRSPGLGDTAMYLCATMAGGGNTEAFFGQGTRLTVV.

The chain combines TRBV9 with TRBJ1-5; 10 bases are a match to TRBD1. Germline V gives CDR1 SGDLS, CDR2 YYNGEE. J gave up 0 bases and V 2 bases, and 8 bases lay outside the gene matches. The CDR3 spans 18 residues. This chain's CDR3 is CASSVTGTGEDSNQPQHF. The CDR3 region has the DNA TGTGCCAGCAGCGTCACCGGGACAGGGGAGGATAGCAATCAGCCCCAGCATTTT.

This chain links TRBV19 with TRBJ2-3; no definite D call. CDR1 is LNHDA and CDR2 is SQIVND in the germline V gene (reference sequence). Trimming removed 5 bases at V and 0 bases at J, with 18 bases between. The CDR3 extends over 17 amino acids. The CDR3 protein is CASSPTGHSPSTDTQYF. CDR3 nucleotide sequence: TGTGCCAGTAGTCCCACTGGGCATTCCCCCAGCACAGATACGCAGTATTTT.

J is TRBJ1-2 and V is TRBV19, with a tentative D call TRBD1 (5 bases). The CDR3 loop spans 14 amino acids. V gave up 0 bases and J gave up 3 bases, with 8 bases separating them. Germline CDR1 LNHDA, CDR2 SQIVND (reference sequence). CDR3 region: CASSIDGTYYGYTF. The DNA of the CDR3 is TGTGCCAGTAGTATAGACGGGACTTACTATGGCTACACCTTC. The variable domain in full, with the rest retrieved from reference TRBV19 and TRBJ1-2, is DGGITQSPKYLFRKEGQNVTLSCEQNLNHDAMYWYRQDPGQGLRLIYYSQIVNDFQKGDIAEGYSVSREKKESFPLTVTSAQKNPTAFYLCASSIDGTYYGYTFGSGTRLTVV.

V usage is TRBV7-9 and J usage is TRBJ2-1, with D possibly TRBD2 on 6 matching bases. Trimming took off 3 bases at V and 4 bases at J, with 13 bases between the two ends. Germline assignment: CDR1 SEHNR and CDR2 FQNEAQ (reference sequence). The CDR3 is 15 residues long. In DNA, the CDR3 is TGTGCCAGCAGCTTGCGGGGTGCAAATTACAATGAGCAGTTCTTC. Its protein is CASSLRGANYNEQFF.

This chain uses TRBV5-1 with TRBJ2-1, with a weak D call TRBD2 (6 bases). CDR1 SGHRS and CDR2 YFSETQ come from the germline V gene. V lost 4 bases, J lost 3 bases, and 8 bases lay in between. CDR3 size: 13 residues. The CDR3 loop is CASSSSGYNEQFF. The CDR3 region has the DNA TGCGCCAGCAGCAGTAGCGGCTACAATGAGCAGTTCTTC. The full variable domain, completed using reference TRBV5-1 and TRBJ2-1, is KAGVTQTPRYLIKTRGQQVTLSCSPISGHRSVSWYQQTPGQGLQFLFEYFSETQRNKGNFPGRFSGRQFSNSRSEMNVSTLELGDSALYLCASSSSGYNEQFFGPGTRLTVL.

The chain recombines TRBV10-3 with TRBJ2-3, with 9 bases lining up with TRBD1. CDR1 is ENHRY, CDR2 SYGVKD, per germline. With 6 bases clipped from V and 2 bases from J, the junction kept 9 bases outside the gene matches. CDR3 length equals 16 residues. CDR3 residues: CAISPGTGRYTDTQYF. In DNA form, the CDR3 reads TGTGCCATCAGCCCCGGGACAGGGAGATACACAGATACGCAGTATTTT.

This clone was counted a single time. The rearrangement joins TRBV6-5 to TRBJ1-3; D may be TRBD1 (5 bases). The CDR3 is made up of 14 amino acids. The germline V and J ends were trimmed by 6 bases and 2 bases, with 11 bases remaining between them. Germline assignment: CDR1 MNHEY and CDR2 SVGAGI. Written as DNA, the CDR3 is TGTGCCAGCAGCTCCGGGACTGCTGGAAACACCATATATTTT. This sequence encodes CASSSGTAGNTIYF.

The chain recombines TRBV27 with TRBJ2-1; D possibly corresponds to TRBD2 (5 bases). Trimming took 5 bases from V and 3 from J, leaving 11 bases between them. CDR1 MNHEY and CDR2 SMNVEV come from the germline V gene (reference sequence). This CDR3 is 14 amino acids long. DNA for the CDR3: TGTGCCAGCAGTCCGGGGATGGGCTACAATGAGCAGTTCTTC. Translated: CASSPGMGYNEQFF.

This chain connects TRBV5-8 to TRBJ1-2; D might be TRBD1 (6 bases). Germline V lookup: CDR1 SGHTS, CDR2 YDEGEE. The CDR3 spans 14 residues. V was trimmed by 4 bases and J by 8 bases, leaving 18 bases between them. The CDR3 loop is CASSHTDPDRGYTF. Written as DNA, the CDR3 is TGTGCCAGCAGCCATACAGATCCCGACAGGGGCTACACCTTC.

The rearrangement uses TRBV2 and TRBJ1-1, with TRBD1 as a possible D gene (6 bases). The CDR3 is 16 amino acids. Germline-derived CDR1 and CDR2 are SNHLY and FYNNEI. Trimming shortened V by 0 bases and J by 4 bases, and 15 bases separated the two germline ends. The CDR3 reads CASSEARTGLRTEAFF. DNA for the CDR3: TGTGCCAGCAGTGAAGCGCGAACAGGGCTGCGCACTGAAGCTTTCTTT.

The chain joins TRBV11-2 to TRBJ2-7; D is ambiguous. The CDR3 consists of 15 residues. Germline V gene sequence: CDR1 SGHAT, CDR2 FQNNGV. V was cut by 0 bases and J by 3 bases, with 12 bases left in between. CDR3 amino acids: CASSLEVSRNYEQYF. Here the CDR3 DNA reads TGTGCCAGCAGCTTAGAGGTTAGTCGAAACTACGAGCAGTACTTC. Drawing the rest from reference TRBV11-2 and TRBJ2-7, the complete variable domain is EAGVAQSPRYKIIEKRQSVAFWCNPISGHATLYWYQQILGQGPKLLIQFQNNGVVDDSQLPKDRFSAERLKGVDSTLKIQPAKLEDSAVYLCASSLEVSRNYEQYFGPGTRLTVT.